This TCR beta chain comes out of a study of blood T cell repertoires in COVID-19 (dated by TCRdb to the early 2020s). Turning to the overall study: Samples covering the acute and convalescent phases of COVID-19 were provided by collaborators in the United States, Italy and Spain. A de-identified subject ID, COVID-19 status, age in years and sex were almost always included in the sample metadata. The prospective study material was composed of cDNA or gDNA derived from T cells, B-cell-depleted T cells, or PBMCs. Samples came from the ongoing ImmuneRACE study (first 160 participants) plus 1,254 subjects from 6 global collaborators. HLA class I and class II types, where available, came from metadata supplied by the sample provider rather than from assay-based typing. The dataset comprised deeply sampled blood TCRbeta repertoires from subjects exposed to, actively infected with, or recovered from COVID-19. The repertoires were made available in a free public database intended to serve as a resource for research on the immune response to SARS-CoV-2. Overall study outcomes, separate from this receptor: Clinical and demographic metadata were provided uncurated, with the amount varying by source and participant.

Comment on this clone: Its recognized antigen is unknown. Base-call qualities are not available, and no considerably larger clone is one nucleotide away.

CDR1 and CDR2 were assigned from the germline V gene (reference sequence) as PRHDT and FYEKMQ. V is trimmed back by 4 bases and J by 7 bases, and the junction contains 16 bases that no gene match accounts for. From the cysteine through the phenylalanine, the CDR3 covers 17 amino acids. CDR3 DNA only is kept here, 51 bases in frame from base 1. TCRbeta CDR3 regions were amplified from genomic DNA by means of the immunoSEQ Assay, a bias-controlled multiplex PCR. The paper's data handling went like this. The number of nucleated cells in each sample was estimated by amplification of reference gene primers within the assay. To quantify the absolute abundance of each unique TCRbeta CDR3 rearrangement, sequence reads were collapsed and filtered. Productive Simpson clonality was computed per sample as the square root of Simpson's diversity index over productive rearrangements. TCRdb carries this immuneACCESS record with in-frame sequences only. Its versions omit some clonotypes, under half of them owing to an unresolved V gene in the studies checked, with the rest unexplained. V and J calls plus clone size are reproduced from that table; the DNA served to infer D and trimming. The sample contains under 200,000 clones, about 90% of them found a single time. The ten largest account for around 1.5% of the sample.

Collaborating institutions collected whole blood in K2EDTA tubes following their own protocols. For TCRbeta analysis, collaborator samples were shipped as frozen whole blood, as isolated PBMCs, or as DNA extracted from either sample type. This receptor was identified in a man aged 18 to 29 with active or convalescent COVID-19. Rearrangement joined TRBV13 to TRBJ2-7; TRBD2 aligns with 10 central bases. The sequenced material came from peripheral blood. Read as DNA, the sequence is TGTGCCAGCAGCTCCCGCCGACTAGCGGGCCCGTCGGGGGAGCAGTACTTC. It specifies CASSSRRLAGPSGEQYF.